This T cell receptor beta chain was profiled in a study of T cells in Graves' hyperthyroidism and ophthalmopathy. Overall study: Pretreatment peripheral blood was obtained at initial diagnosis.

Template material for amplifying TCR beta CDR3 regions consisted of RNA transcripts. An initial round of RT-PCR targeting the TCR CDR3 relied on the HTBI primer set. TCRdb called the multiplex PCR reads again in MiXCR, with one record for every CDR3 protein. The sample records 350,000 to 400,000 distinct CDR3 sequences, more than 11% being singletons. V lost 6 bases and J lost 7; bases outside the gene matches: 12. The CDR3 runs 16 residues. CDR1 and CDR2 (germline): MNHNS, SASEGT. This clonotype was obtained from an older woman with Graves' hyperthyroidism. The sample taken for sequencing was blood. The chain couples TRBV6-1 to TRBJ2-1, with 10 positions matching TRBD2. The CDR3 nucleotides are TGTGCCAGCAGAAGAGCGGGAGGGCCCGTACGAAATGAGCAGTTCTTC. This codes for CASRRAGGPVRNEQFF.